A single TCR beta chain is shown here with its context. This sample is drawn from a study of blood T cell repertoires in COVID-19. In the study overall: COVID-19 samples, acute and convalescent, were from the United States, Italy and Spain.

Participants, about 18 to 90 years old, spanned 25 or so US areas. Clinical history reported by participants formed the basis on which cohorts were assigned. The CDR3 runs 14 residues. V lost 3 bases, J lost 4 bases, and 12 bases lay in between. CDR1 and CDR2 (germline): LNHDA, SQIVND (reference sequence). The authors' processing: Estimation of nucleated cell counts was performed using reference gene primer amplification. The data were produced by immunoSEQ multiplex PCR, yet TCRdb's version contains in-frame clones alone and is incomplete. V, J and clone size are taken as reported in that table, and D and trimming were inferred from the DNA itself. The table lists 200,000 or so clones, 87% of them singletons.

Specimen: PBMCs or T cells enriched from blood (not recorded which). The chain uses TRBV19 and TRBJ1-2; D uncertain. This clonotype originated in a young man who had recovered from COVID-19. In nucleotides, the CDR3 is TGTGCCAGTAGTATCAATACGGGTTCCTATGGCTACACCTTC. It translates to CASSINTGSYGYTF.